This TCR beta chain was captured in a study of CD8 T cells in ankylosing spondylitis (dated by TCRdb to the late 2010s). Broadly, across the study: To find TCR variants linked to disease, the study profiled T cell receptor beta repertoires in ankylosing spondylitis patients and healthy donors. In total, the full study cohort was made up of roughly 100 healthy donors and approximately 24 ankylosing spondylitis patients. Peripheral blood was sampled, and synovial fluid was also collected from ankylosing spondylitis patients.

The sample was run on an Illumina HiSeq 2500. Quantitative 5'-RACE with molecular barcodes was the method used to prepare the TCR beta libraries. In the paper's pipeline: A new computational method based on a probabilistic model of VDJ rearrangement was used to identify disease-linked TCR variants. In-frame beta chains were kept once TCRdb had trimmed the public reads at Q25 with fastp and called clones with MiXCR. Merged by CDR3 protein, the rows form single entries marked with the most common genes and DNA. What appears here as the V and J calls and clone size reflects TCRdb's work, not the paper's. Counted in this sample were about 500,000 distinct CDR3 sequences; approximately 11% of them appeared once. The ten top clones hold around 7% of the sample. As concerns this clonotype: Its antigen remains unidentified. Base qualities were left out, and no much larger clone turns up one base away.

What the research found in general, with its limitations: The disease-linked clones were reported as significantly enriched in matched synovial fluid samples from ankylosing spondylitis patients. Blood from ankylosing spondylitis patients appeared to be characterized by a TCR beta motif composed of 7 to 9 highly homologous amino acid variants. The disease-linked clones showed a CD8+ phenotype and occurred at relatively low frequencies in peripheral blood. Some TCR beta motif variants had previously been reported in synovial fluid and blood of reactive arthritis patients, which suggested common disease-initiation mechanisms.

As encoded in the germline V gene (reference sequence), CDR1 is DFQATT while CDR2 is SNEGSKA. The CDR3 runs 13 residues from the cysteine to the phenylalanine. Only CDR3 DNA remains: 39 bases, in frame from the first base. Trimming takes 3 bases from V and 5 bases from J, and the germline ends sit 13 bases apart. The sequencing input was blood, either unsorted or a sorted T cell fraction (not recorded which). This receptor was taken from a male donor with ankylosing spondylitis. The chain links TRBV20-1 with TRBJ1-2; tentative D gene TRBD1, with 5 bases matching. Here the CDR3 is given as CSASWGEGYGYTF. The DNA is as follows: TGCAGTGCTAGTTGGGGGGAAGGGTATGGCTACACCTTC.